The 29 T cell receptor beta chains below were found in one sample sequenced in a study of breast tumors, draining lymph nodes, adjacent tissues. TCRdb reprocessed the multiplex PCR reads via MiXCR and lists one record per CDR3 protein. The data show roughly 130,000 distinct CDR3 sequences, about 20% seen once. Samples came from axillary lymph nodes draining the breast cancer. Sequenced: axillary lymph node tissue. The receptor set was obtained from a female donor with breast cancer. Some clones in this sample may be carry-over from other donors' samples.

As to this clonotype: A much larger clone lies one base from this, so it may be a read error. J is TRBJ1-4 and V is TRBV20-1, with a weak D call TRBD1 (6 bases). The germline V gene encodes CDR1 DFQATT and CDR2 SNEGSKA (reference sequence). Trimming took off 7 bases at V and 8 bases at J, with 17 bases between the two ends. The CDR3 runs 13 residues. The CDR3 sequence: CSGQEQGTEKLFF. The CDR3 DNA reads TGCAGTGGTCAGGAACAGGGCACGGAAAAACTGTTTTTT.

The chain has TRBV5-1 and TRBJ2-7; D unresolved. The CDR3 runs to 15 residues. Between the trimmed V and J ends, which lost 4 bases and 0 bases, there was a span of 14 bases. Germline V gene data show CDR1 as SGHRS and CDR2 as YFSETQ. The CDR3 DNA follows: TGCGCCAGCAGCACAACCGTGCGCGGCTCCTACGAGCAGTACTTC. Amino acids: CASSTTVRGSYEQYF.

This clonotype was picked up many times. The chain employs TRBV4-1 and TRBJ1-5; 10 positions agree with TRBD1. The ends lost 2 bases at V and 7 bases at J; junction bases unmatched: 5. The CDR3 covers 15 residues. Per germline, CDR1 MGHRA and CDR2 YSYEKL. The CDR3: CASSQSGQGGQPQHF. CDR3 DNA sequence: TGCGCCAGCAGCCAATCCGGACAGGGGGGGCAGCCCCAGCATTTT.

This clonotype was observed at least ten times. The chain carries TRBV2 and TRBJ2-2, with 11 bases fitting TRBD2. V lost 10 bases and J lost 1; bases outside the gene matches: 2. From germline, CDR1 is SNHLY and CDR2 FYNNEI. The CDR3 is 14 residues long. The CDR3: CATGTSGNTGELFF. CDR3 DNA sequence: TGTGCCACCGGGACTAGCGGGAACACCGGGGAGCTGTTTTTT.

In its sample, this clonotype was seen many times. This chain links TRBV12-3 or TRBV12-4 with TRBJ1-4, with 9 positions matching TRBD1. The CDR3 has 16 amino acids. The V and J ends lost 6 bases and 10 bases, in that order; junction bases with no gene match: 15. The CDR3 loop reads CASSPQGAGGGGKLFF. CDR3 in DNA: TGTGCCAGCAGCCCACAGGGGGCCGGCGGCGGCGGAAAACTGTTTTTT.

Ten or more counts support this clonotype. V is TRBV18 and J is TRBJ1-6, with 7 bases aligning to TRBD1. The CDR3 totals 16 residues. Germline V gives CDR1 KGHSH, CDR2 LQKENI. Trimming cost V 6 bases and J 5 bases; bases outside gene matches: 10. CDR3 protein: CASSRQGLSNNSPLHF. The DNA of the CDR3 is TGTGCCAGCTCGCGACAGGGCCTATCCAATAATTCACCCCTCCACTTT. The whole variable domain, remainder taken from reference TRBV18 and TRBJ1-6, is NAGVMQNPRHLVRRRGQEARLRCSPMKGHSHVYWYRQLPEEGLKFMVYLQKENIIDESGMPKERFSAEFPKEGPSILRIQQVVRGDSAAYFCASSRQGLSNNSPLHFGNGTRLTVT.

This clonotype occurred a few times. The V call is TRBV7-9, the J call TRBJ2-2, with 9 nucleotides matching TRBD2. The CDR3 has 15 residues. Per the germline V gene, CDR1 is SEHNR and CDR2 is FQNEAQ (reference sequence). V shed 4 bases, J shed 6 bases, and the junction held 6 bases outside the gene matches. CDR3 in DNA: TGTGCCAGCAGCTCCCTGGGACTAGCTGCCGGGGAGCTGTTTTTT. Translating gives CASSSLGLAAGELFF. The full variable domain, with the rest looked up from reference TRBV7-9 and TRBJ2-2, is DTGVSQNPRHKITKRGQNVTFRCDPISEHNRLYWYRQTLGQGPEFLTYFQNEAQLEKSRLLSDRFSAERPKGSFSTLEIQRTEQGDSAMYLCASSSLGLAAGELFFGEGSRLTVL.

This clonotype was detected many times. The chain employs TRBV19 and TRBJ2-1; 7 positions agree with TRBD2. V trimming: 3 bases; J trimming: 3 bases; junction bases outside the gene matches: 8. The CDR3 sequence is 16 residues long. Germline V gene data show CDR1 as LNHDA and CDR2 as SQIVND (reference sequence). The CDR3 sequence: CASSIALAALYNEQFF. The CDR3 bases are TGTGCCAGTAGTATCGCGCTAGCGGCCCTCTACAATGAGCAGTTCTTC.

This sequence joins TRBV19 and TRBJ2-2; TRBD2 matches 7 bases. From germline, CDR1 is LNHDA and CDR2 SQIVND (reference sequence). V dropped 5 bases and J dropped 5; count of bases not matched to a gene: 5. The CDR3 covers 14 residues. This CDR3 is CASSVGAGTGELFF. In DNA, the CDR3 is TGTGCCAGTAGTGTGGGAGCGGGGACCGGGGAGCTGTTTTTT.

This clonotype has ten or more counts. The V gene is TRBV9, the J gene TRBJ1-6; TRBD1 might be the D (5 bases). Germline lookup yields CDR1 SGDLS and CDR2 YYNGEE. V gave up 1 base and J gave up 6 bases, with 11 bases separating them. CDR3 length: 15 residues. CDR3 amino acids: CASSVSRVFNSPLHF. In nucleotides, the CDR3 is TGTGCCAGCAGCGTAAGCAGGGTTTTTAATTCACCCCTCCACTTT.

This clonotype was detected ten times or more. The J gene is TRBJ1-2, the V gene TRBV4-1; 8 bases fit TRBD1. V gave up 1 base and J gave up 4 bases; unmatched junction bases: 5. There are 15 residues in the CDR3. Germline V gene sequence: CDR1 MGHRA, CDR2 YSYEKL. CDR3 in amino acids: CASSQAQGGPYGYTF. The DNA of the CDR3 is TGCGCCAGCAGCCAAGCACAGGGGGGCCCCTATGGCTACACCTTC.

This clonotype was found many times. CDR3 nucleotide sequence: TGTGCCAGCAGCGCCCTTGCAGGGGCTAATGAAAAACTGTTTTTT. Amino acid sequence: CASSALAGANEKLFF. The rearrangement links TRBV9 to TRBJ1-4, with D perhaps TRBD1 (6 bases). This CDR3 has 15 residues. Trimming stripped 3 bases from V and 3 bases from J, with 12 bases between. CDR1 is SGDLS and CDR2 is YYNGEE in the germline V gene.

The chain couples TRBV28 to TRBJ2-1; TRBD2 aligns across 13 bases. After removal of 6 bases from V and 8 bases from J, the junction contained 4 bases not matched to a gene. Germline V gene data show CDR1 as MDHEN and CDR2 as SYDVKM. The CDR3 consists of 14 residues. As DNA, the CDR3 is TGTGCCAGCAGCACTAGCGGGAGGGTGGATGAGCAGTTCTTC. This gives the protein CASSTSGRVDEQFF.

For this clonotype: Given a much more abundant clone one base away, this may be a read error. The final CDR3 position lacks the conserved phenylalanine or tryptophan, pointing to a likely read error. The V gene is TRBV20-1, the J gene TRBJ1-5, with D hard to call. Trimming cost V 3 bases and J 5 bases, with 11 bases left between them. The CDR3 extends over 13 amino acids. Germline loops: CDR1 DFQATT, CDR2 SNEGSKA (reference sequence). In DNA, the CDR3 is TGCAGTGCTAGTTCCGGGATGGATCAGCCCCAGCATCTT. Protein: CSASSGMDQPQHL.

In this sample, this clonotype turned up many times. This chain connects TRBV30 to TRBJ1-5; D perhaps matches TRBD1 (6 bases). V lost 0 bases to trimming and J lost 1 base, with 7 bases between them. The CDR3 loop spans 14 amino acids. The germline gives CDR1 GTSNPN, CDR2 SVGIG (reference sequence). DNA for the CDR3: TGTGCCTGGAGTGTGGGGACAAGCAATCAGCCCCAGCATTTT. It yields the protein CAWSVGTSNQPQHF.

The sample holds a few counts of this clonotype. The chain employs TRBV5-1 and TRBJ2-2, with 7 positions matching TRBD1. J gave up 6 bases and V 0 bases, and 5 bases lay outside the gene matches. The CDR3 is 15 amino acids. Germline-derived CDR1 and CDR2 are SGHRS and YFSETQ. The CDR3 here is CASSLGGQAAGELFF. In DNA, the CDR3 is TGCGCCAGCAGCTTGGGTGGACAGGCGGCCGGGGAGCTGTTTTTT.

This clonotype was seen repeatedly, ten times or more. The chain uses TRBV20-1 and TRBJ2-5, with 14 bases fitting TRBD2. This CDR3 region has 13 residues. Germline CDR1 DFQATT, CDR2 SNEGSKA (reference sequence). Unmatched junction bases numbered 3, after V lost 8 bases and J lost 4 bases. CDR3 sequence: CSSGLAGAETQYF. The CDR3 coding sequence is TGCAGTTCGGGACTAGCGGGAGCAGAGACCCAGTACTTC.

This clonotype has a count of ten or more. The chain couples TRBV7-9 to TRBJ2-2; D is unresolved. Trimming pared 5 bases from V and 7 bases from J, leaving 14 bases between. This CDR3 spans 14 amino acids. The germline V gene encodes CDR1 SEHNR and CDR2 FQNEAQ (reference sequence). The CDR3 DNA reads as TGTGCCAGCAGCCAATACCGGACGGGCGGGGAGCTGTTTTTT. This translates into CASSQYRTGGELFF.

This clonotype was detected ten times or more. This chain joins TRBV28 and TRBJ2-7; D possibly uses TRBD1 or TRBD2 (5 bases each). V lost 7 bases and J lost 2, with 15 bases in between. The CDR3 contains 14 residues. Germline CDR1 and CDR2: MDHEN and SYDVKM. CDR3 region: CASKGSGPPYEQYF. CDR3 in DNA: TGTGCCAGCAAGGGTTCGGGGCCACCCTACGAGCAGTACTTC.

This clonotype was counted only a few times. V usage is TRBV28 and J usage is TRBJ2-7; a weak D match, TRBD1 (6 bases). Germline V gene lookup returns CDR1 MDHEN and CDR2 SYDVKM. The CDR3 sequence is 15 residues long. The ends were cut back, 8 bases at V and 0 bases at J, with 17 bases in the middle. This CDR3 reads CASQSQGIDSYEQYF. The CDR3 region has the DNA TGTGCCAGCCAATCCCAGGGGATTGACTCCTACGAGCAGTACTTC.

This clonotype was recorded many times. The chain uses TRBV24-1 and TRBJ2-3; TRBD1 or TRBD2 may be the D gene (5 bases each). CDR1 and CDR2 from the germline V gene are KGHDR and SFDVKD. CDR3 length equals 14 residues. Trimming removed 2 bases at V and 1 base at J, with 6 bases between. The CDR3, as DNA: TGTGCCACCAGTGATTGGGACCGCACAGATACGCAGTATTTT. Translating it yields CATSDWDRTDTQYF.

Remarks on this clonotype: A much more abundant neighbour one base away suggests this may be a read error. The chain has TRBV19 and TRBJ2-7; weak D call: TRBD2 (5 bases). The CDR3 spans 14 residues. Germline values: CDR1 LNHDA, CDR2 SQIVND (reference sequence). CDR3 region: CVSSIHGLSYEQYF. The DNA of the CDR3 is TGTGTCAGTAGTATCCACGGACTCTCCTACGAGCAGTACTTC.

There are many counts of this clonotype. This rearrangement joins TRBV2 to TRBJ1-6; tentatively, D is TRBD1 (5 bases). The CDR3 length is 15 residues. Germline V CDR1 and CDR2: SNHLY, FYNNEI. V was cut by 6 bases and J by 1 base, with 10 bases left in between. The CDR3 DNA sequence: TGTGCCAGCAGGAGGGGTTCATCCTATAATTCACCCCTCCACTTT. Translating gives CASRRGSSYNSPLHF.

The table lists this clonotype with a few counts. The gene calls are TRBV10-3 and TRBJ2-2; 7 nucleotides align to TRBD1. With 10 bases clipped from V and 2 bases from J, the junction kept 7 bases outside the gene matches. Germline V CDR1 and CDR2: ENHRY, SYGVKD. The CDR3 extends over 14 amino acids. The CDR3 reads CATSGTVNTGELFF. The CDR3, as DNA: TGTGCCACCTCGGGGACAGTAAACACCGGGGAGCTGTTTTTT.

The V call is TRBV24-1, the J call TRBJ1-1; a possible D gene is TRBD1 (5 bases). Trimming pared 6 bases from V and 7 bases from J, leaving 8 bases between. The length of the CDR3 is 11 residues. Per the germline V gene, CDR1 is KGHDR and CDR2 is SFDVKD. The CDR3 sequence is CATSSDSEAFF. The DNA for the CDR3 is TGTGCCACCAGTTCCGACAGTGAAGCTTTCTTT.

This clonotype occurred many times. V is TRBV7-9 and J is TRBJ1-2; 10 bases agree with TRBD1. This CDR3 is 16 amino acids long. With 5 bases clipped from V and 7 bases from J, the junction kept 13 bases outside the gene matches. The germline V gene encodes CDR1 SEHNR and CDR2 FQNEAQ (reference sequence). This chain's CDR3 is CASSQAQDRGRFGYTF. CDR3 bases: TGTGCCAGCAGCCAGGCCCAAGACAGGGGGCGCTTTGGCTACACCTTC. Full variable domain (outside the CDR3, taken from reference TRBV7-9 and TRBJ1-2): DTGVSQNPRHKITKRGQNVTFRCDPISEHNRLYWYRQTLGQGPEFLTYFQNEAQLEKSRLLSDRFSAERPKGSFSTLEIQRTEQGDSAMYLCASSQAQDRGRFGYTFGSGTRLTVV.

The rearrangement uses TRBV6-6 and TRBJ2-3; D call uncertain. V lost 7 bases and J 0 bases, leaving 17 bases between the germline ends. CDR1 is MNHNY and CDR2 is SVGAGI in the germline V gene (reference sequence). The CDR3 length is 16 residues. CDR3 protein: CASTLSGRFSTDTQYF. Here the CDR3 DNA reads TGTGCCAGCACTCTCTCCGGGCGATTTAGCACAGATACGCAGTATTTT.

The table lists this clonotype with many counts. This chain connects TRBV3-1 to TRBJ2-5; no clear D. V lost 3 bases, J lost 7 bases, and 12 bases lay in between. From germline, CDR1 is LGHDT and CDR2 YNNKEL (reference sequence). This CDR3 contains 13 residues. CDR3 region: CASSQDLWGTQYF. The CDR3 DNA follows: TGTGCCAGCAGCCAGGACCTCTGGGGGACCCAGTACTTC.

A note on this clonotype: One junction end disagrees with the germline gene, perhaps due to a read error. This chain connects TRBV7-3 to TRBJ1-2; TRBD1 matches at 8 bases. CDR3 size: 13 residues. CDR1 is SGHTA and CDR2 is FQGTGA in the germline V gene. The CDR3 DNA follows: TGTGCCAGCAGCTACGACAGGGGTAATGGCTATACCTTC. This translates into CASSYDRGNGYTF.